Following are 25 T cell receptor beta chains from one sample sequenced in a study of early T cells in non-severe SARS-CoV-2 infection. TCRdb itself ran the 5' RACE reads through MiXCR, one entry per CDR3 protein. This table holds about 55,000 distinct CDR3 sequences, under 15% found once. This specimen consisted of whole blood, obtained at baseline. These receptors all come from an adult who was a healthcare worker with PCR-confirmed SARS-CoV-2 infection or an uninfected control (not recorded which).

The chain recombines TRBV4-1 with TRBJ2-7; 7 nucleotides match TRBD1. The CDR3 has 16 amino acids. V lost 1 base and J lost 2; bases outside the gene matches: 8. Germline V CDR1 and CDR2: MGHRA, YSYEKL. Here the CDR3 DNA reads TGCGCCAGCAGCCAAGGCCCGGACAGGACAACCTACGAGCAGTACTTC. Its translation: CASSQGPDRTTYEQYF.

The V gene is TRBV15, the J gene TRBJ1-6; a possible D gene is TRBD1 (5 bases). The CDR3 is 14 residues long. Germline V gives CDR1 LNHNV, CDR2 YYDKDF (reference sequence). The ends were cut back, 3 bases at V and 8 bases at J, with 11 bases in the middle. The CDR3 protein is CATSRRQTYSPLHF. CDR3 nucleotides: TGTGCCACCAGCAGGAGACAGACATATTCACCCCTCCACTTT.

The V and J genes are TRBV5-1 and TRBJ2-3; 13 bases agree with TRBD2. The CDR3 loop spans 16 amino acids. V was clipped by 1 base and J by 4 bases; unmatched bases: 3. Germline CDR1 SGHRS, CDR2 YFSETQ. The CDR3 DNA reads TGCGCCAGCAGCTTGACTAGCGGGGGGGCCTCAGATACGCAGTATTTT. Protein sequence: CASSLTSGGASDTQYF. Supplemented by reference TRBV5-1 and TRBJ2-3, the full variable domain reads KAGVTQTPRYLIKTRGQQVTLSCSPISGHRSVSWYQQTPGQGLQFLFEYFSETQRNKGNFPGRFSGRQFSNSRSEMNVSTLELGDSALYLCASSLTSGGASDTQYFGPGTRLTVL.

This clonotype was observed a handful of times. In nucleotides, the CDR3 is TGTGCCAGCAGTTTTGGGGTAGGGACGCAGTATTTT. This codes for CASSFGVGTQYF. V gene TRBV12-3 or TRBV12-4 combines with J gene TRBJ2-3, with D uncertain. CDR3 length: 12 residues. V was shortened by 3 bases and J by 9 bases, with 10 bases between the two germline ends.

In its sample, this clonotype was seen a few times. The genes are TRBV5-1 and TRBJ2-2; D might be TRBD1 or TRBD2, each matching 6 bases. The germline V gene encodes CDR1 SGHRS and CDR2 YFSETQ. The V gene lost 2 bases and the J gene lost 2 bases, with 10 bases spanning the gap. This CDR3 region has 15 residues. CDR3 DNA: TGCGCCAGCAGCTTAAGGGGGACTAACACCGGGGAGCTGTTTTTT. The encoded protein is CASSLRGTNTGELFF. The whole variable domain, remainder taken from reference TRBV5-1 and TRBJ2-2, is KAGVTQTPRYLIKTRGQQVTLSCSPISGHRSVSWYQQTPGQGLQFLFEYFSETQRNKGNFPGRFSGRQFSNSRSEMNVSTLELGDSALYLCASSLRGTNTGELFFGEGSRLTVL.

Comments on this clonotype: One end of the junction is discordant with germline, which a read error may explain. The chain carries TRBV12-3 or TRBV12-4 and TRBJ1-5; D not resolved. There are 12 residues in the CDR3. The CDR3 DNA sequence: TGTGCCAGCAGAATTGCGGTTCAGCCCCAGCATTTC. It specifies CASRIAVQPQHF.

Ten or more counts support this clonotype. The chain employs TRBV9 and TRBJ2-3; unclear D gene. Germline CDR1 and CDR2: SGDLS and YYNGEE. V lost 4 bases, J lost 2 bases, and 5 bases lay in between. The CDR3 has 12 residues. The CDR3: CASSLNTDTQYF. The CDR3 DNA reads as TGTGCCAGCAGCTTAAACACAGATACGCAGTATTTT.

This clonotype came up a few times. This rearrangement joins TRBV4-2 to TRBJ2-2; maybe TRBD2 (6 bases). There are 16 residues in the CDR3. In germline, CDR1 is LGHNA, CDR2 YNFKEQ. The V end lost 0 bases, the J end lost 6 bases, and 14 bases lay between the germline ends. CDR3 protein: CASSQDGSLVAGELFF. DNA for the CDR3: TGTGCCAGCAGCCAAGACGGGAGTTTAGTCGCCGGGGAGCTGTTTTTT.

The V call is TRBV18, the J call TRBJ2-6; weak D call: TRBD1 (5 bases). In germline, CDR1 is KGHSH, CDR2 LQKENI. Trimming took 2 bases from V and 4 from J, leaving 12 bases between them. CDR3 length: 16 residues. The CDR3 here is CASSPRHSGGANVLTF. The CDR3 DNA reads as TGTGCCAGCTCACCAAGGCACTCAGGGGGGGCCAACGTCCTGACTTTC.

The V gene is TRBV6-5, the J gene TRBJ2-1, with D perhaps assigned TRBD1 or TRBD2 (5 bases each). V was cut by 6 bases and J by 1 base, with 13 bases left in between. The CDR3 contains 15 residues. Germline assignment: CDR1 MNHEY and CDR2 SVGAGI. As DNA, the CDR3 is TGTGCCAGCAGGCCCGGGGCGGATTCCTACAATGAGCAGTTCTTC. It yields the protein CASRPGADSYNEQFF.

This clonotype has just a few counts. The gene calls are TRBV11-2 and TRBJ2-3; the D is unclear. The V end lost 0 bases, the J end lost 2 bases, and 6 bases lay between the germline ends. Germline assignment: CDR1 SGHAT and CDR2 FQNNGV. This CDR3 region has 14 residues. CDR3 nucleotides: TGTGCCAGCAGCTTAGACTCGTCCACAGATACGCAGTATTTT. It translates to CASSLDSSTDTQYF.

This chain connects TRBV7-9 to TRBJ1-4; TRBD1 agrees at 7 bases. The ends lost 5 bases at V and 2 bases at J; junction bases unmatched: 5. There are 15 residues in the CDR3. Per the germline V gene, CDR1 is SEHNR and CDR2 is FQNEAQ (reference sequence). The CDR3 sequence is CASSERQGTNEKLFF. The DNA for the CDR3 is TGTGCCAGCAGCGAGCGACAGGGTACTAATGAAAAACTGTTTTTT.

The J gene is TRBJ2-1, the V gene TRBV11-3; 13 nucleotides align to TRBD2. Germline assignment: CDR1 SGHNT and CDR2 YENEEA. The CDR3 runs 16 residues. After removal of 4 bases from V and 3 bases from J, the junction contained 3 bases not matched to a gene. DNA of the CDR3: TGTGCCAGCAGCTCCAGGACTAGCGGGGGCTACAATGAGCAGTTCTTC. Protein product: CASSSRTSGGYNEQFF.

The V gene is TRBV29-1, the J gene TRBJ2-2; 10 bases match TRBD2. The germline V gene encodes CDR1 SQVTM and CDR2 ANQGSEA. This CDR3 spans 15 amino acids. J lost 6 bases, V lost 4 bases, and 8 bases had no gene match. The CDR3 region is CSVAKASGSAGELFF. DNA of the CDR3: TGCAGCGTTGCGAAGGCTAGCGGGAGTGCCGGGGAGCTGTTTTTT.

Ten or more counts support this clonotype. The CDR3 nucleotides are TGTGCCAGCAGTTTATCTACTGGAAACACCATATATTTT. It encodes CASSLSTGNTIYF. The chain joins TRBV27 to TRBJ1-3, with unresolved D. Germline V gives CDR1 MNHEY, CDR2 SMNVEV (reference sequence). The CDR3 is 13 amino acids. With 0 bases removed from V and 2 bases from J, the gap between germline ends came to 2 bases.

V gene TRBV7-2 combines with J gene TRBJ2-7; D gene ambiguous. Germline V gene data show CDR1 as SGHTA and CDR2 as FQGNSA. The CDR3 runs to 18 residues. The ends were cut back, 5 bases at V and 0 bases at J, with 23 bases in the middle. The CDR3 bases are TGTGCCAGCAGCCCCTTGGATCCGGGCAGCCATTACTCCTACGAGCAGTACTTC. Its translation: CASSPLDPGSHYSYEQYF.

The table lists this clonotype with a few counts. The V gene is TRBV28, the J gene TRBJ2-2; the match to TRBD1 covers 11 bases. V gave up 6 bases and J gave up 2 bases; unmatched junction bases: 5. The CDR3 runs 16 residues. The germline gives CDR1 MDHEN, CDR2 SYDVKM. For the CDR3, the DNA is TGTGCCAGCAGGGACAGGGGGCATCGCAACACCGGGGAGCTGTTTTTT. It specifies CASRDRGHRNTGELFF.

This clonotype was counted ten times or more. This sequence joins TRBV11-2 and TRBJ1-3; D unresolved. The CDR3 covers 13 residues. Looked up from germline, CDR1 is SGHAT and CDR2 is FQNNGV. Trimming removed 1 base from V and 4 bases from J, with 5 bases in between. The chain's CDR3 is CASSLGRGNTIYF. The CDR3 DNA reads as TGTGCCAGCAGCTTAGGGCGAGGAAACACCATATATTTT.

The chain uses TRBV11-2 and TRBJ1-6, with TRBD1 as a possible D gene (6 bases). The CDR3 totals 17 residues. V shed 2 bases and J shed 10 bases, with 21 bases lying between them. From germline, CDR1 is SGHAT and CDR2 FQNNGV. CDR3 residues: CASSLPPRNRAPSPLHF. The CDR3 DNA reads as TGTGCCAGCAGCTTACCGCCCAGGAACAGGGCTCCATCACCCCTCCACTTT.

This clonotype showed up just a few times. This chain joins TRBV2 and TRBJ1-6; D is unclear. The CDR3 totals 13 residues. Trimming left V 7 bases short and J 1 base short, with 5 bases between. Germline V gene lookup returns CDR1 SNHLY and CDR2 FYNNEI. The CDR3 DNA sequence: TGTGCCAGCAAGAGGTCCTATAATTCACCCCTCCACTTT. Translation gives CASKRSYNSPLHF.

This clonotype was observed a few times. The gene calls are TRBV7-9 and TRBJ1-4; D is unclear. Germline loops: CDR1 SEHNR, CDR2 FQNEAQ (reference sequence). This CDR3 is 14 amino acids long. Trimming pared 3 bases from V and 5 bases from J, leaving 10 bases between. CDR3 residues: CASSLAEANEKLFF. The CDR3 DNA sequence: TGTGCCAGCAGCTTGGCGGAGGCGAATGAAAAACTGTTTTTT.

The chain joins TRBV5-1 to TRBJ2-3, with 10 bases identical to TRBD2. With 5 bases clipped from V and 2 bases from J, the junction kept 8 bases outside the gene matches. In germline, CDR1 is SGHRS, CDR2 YFSETQ. This CDR3 spans 16 amino acids. CDR3 coding DNA: TGCGCCAGCAGTCCTGGACTAGCGGACTACACAGATACGCAGTATTTT. Encoded protein: CASSPGLADYTDTQYF.

This clonotype has only one observation. This chain links TRBV10-1 with TRBJ2-1; 7 nucleotides agree with TRBD2. The length of the CDR3 is 15 residues. V dropped 6 bases and J dropped 3; count of bases not matched to a gene: 8. Germline CDR1 reads WNHNN; CDR2 reads SYGVQD (reference sequence). DNA for the CDR3: TGCGCCAGCAGCCCCGCCGGGACTAACTACAATGAGCAGTTCTTC. Translation gives CASSPAGTNYNEQFF.

This rearrangement joins TRBV12-3 or TRBV12-4 to TRBJ1-4; no definite D call. The CDR3 covers 15 residues. Trimming stripped 6 bases from V and 4 bases from J, with 15 bases between. Here the CDR3 reads CASSRGLPLNEKLFF. CDR3 nucleotide sequence: TGTGCCAGCAGCCGAGGCCTCCCCCTTAATGAAAAACTGTTTTTT.

This clonotype has at least ten counts. V is TRBV20-1 and J is TRBJ2-7; D may be TRBD1 (6 bases). The germline gives CDR1 DFQATT, CDR2 SNEGSKA (reference sequence). The CDR3 totals 13 residues. V lost 4 bases to trimming and J lost 6 bases, with 16 bases between them. CDR3 DNA: TGCAGTGCTACTCCGGACAGAAGCAGCGAGCAGTACTTC. It yields the protein CSATPDRSSEQYF.